The 13 T cell receptor beta chains given below trace back to one sample, sequenced in a study of shared T cell receptors in the human thymus. Using immunoSEQ multiplex PCR, the repertoire was profiled, and TCRdb retains in-frame clones only, with some absent. Of some 760,000 clones listed, approximately 83% are singletons. These data are also associated with another study on human thymus T cells.

The sequenced sample was thymocytes. These TCRs come from a girl under two years old with a congenital heart defect.

The chain carries TRBV9 and TRBJ2-5; possible D gene TRBD2, 6 bases. The CDR3 loop spans 15 amino acids. Germline-derived CDR1 and CDR2 are SGDLS and YYNGEE. Trimming pared 2 bases from V and 2 bases from J, leaving 13 bases between. The CDR3 nucleotides read TGTGCCAGCAGCGTCAGCCGGGGGAAACAAGAGACCCAGTACTTC. Its translation: CASSVSRGKQETQYF.

The V and J genes are TRBV28 and TRBJ2-2, with D maybe TRBD1 (6 bases). This CDR3 contains 15 residues. Trimming removed 3 bases from V and 5 bases from J, with 13 bases in between. Germline-derived CDR1 and CDR2 are MDHEN and SYDVKM. CDR3 sequence: CASSLWGHKTGELFF. CDR3 in DNA: TGTGCCAGCAGTTTGTGGGGGCACAAGACCGGGGAGCTGTTTTTT.

The rearrangement uses TRBV11-2 and TRBJ2-3, with 7 bases fitting TRBD2. Trimming removed 3 bases from V and 6 bases from J; junction bases left unmatched: 15. Looked up from germline, CDR1 is SGHAT and CDR2 is FQNNGV. The CDR3 loop spans 17 amino acids. CDR3 region: CASSFGRAGEVVDTQYF. The CDR3, as DNA: TGTGCCAGCAGCTTCGGACGGGCGGGGGAAGTTGTCGATACGCAGTATTTT.

This clone was found a few times. The chain couples TRBV5-6 to TRBJ2-5, with 13 bases lining up with TRBD2. Germline V gene data show CDR1 as SGHDT and CDR2 as YYEEEE. J gave up 6 bases and V 3 bases, and 8 bases lay outside the gene matches. The CDR3 contains 16 residues. The CDR3 DNA reads TGTGCCAGCAGCTCTCCGGGACTAGCGGGGCGTAAGACCCAGTACTTC. It is translated as CASSSPGLAGRKTQYF.

The chain has TRBV7-8 and TRBJ1-1; maybe TRBD1 (6 bases). Germline V lookup: CDR1 SGHVS, CDR2 FQNEAQ. This CDR3 contains 14 residues. The V end was cut by 5 bases, the J end by 3 bases, with 13 bases between. CDR3 DNA: TGTGCCAGCAGCCCTTTTGGACAGTACACTGAAGCTTTCTTT. It is translated as CASSPFGQYTEAFF. Filled out from reference TRBV7-8 and TRBJ1-1, the complete variable domain reads GAGVSQSPRYKVAKRGQDVALRCDPISGHVSLFWYQQALGQGPEFLTYFQNEAQLDKSGLPSDRFFAERPEGSVSTLKIQRTQQEDSAVYLCASSPFGQYTEAFFGQGTRLTVV.

The chain has TRBV28 and TRBJ2-7; TRBD2 is a possible D gene (5 bases). Trimming stripped 1 base from V and 4 bases from J, with 8 bases between. From germline, CDR1 is MDHEN and CDR2 SYDVKM. The length of the CDR3 is 13 residues. DNA for the CDR3: TGTGCCAGCAGTTTATTGAGGGTTTACGAGCAGTACTTC. This gives the protein CASSLLRVYEQYF.

This clone was counted only a few times. The chain is built from TRBV6-1 and TRBJ2-1; 13 bases are a match to TRBD2. Per germline, CDR1 MNHNS and CDR2 SASEGT. V shed 2 bases, J shed 0 bases, and the junction held 10 bases outside the gene matches. The CDR3 totals 20 residues. The CDR3 sequence is CASSERGTSGVPNSYNEQFF. The CDR3 nucleotides read TGTGCCAGCAGTGAACGAGGGACTAGCGGGGTCCCAAACTCCTACAATGAGCAGTTCTTC.

The J gene is TRBJ2-3, the V gene TRBV27; TRBD2 aligns across 13 bases. Germline assignment: CDR1 MNHEY and CDR2 SMNVEV (reference sequence). The J segment lost 2 bases and the V segment lost 6 bases, leaving 8 bases of the junction unmatched. The CDR3 is 17 residues long. The CDR3 DNA reads TGTGCCAGCAGGCCGGGGACTAGCGGGGTTCACACAGATACGCAGTATTTT. Translated, it gives CASRPGTSGVHTDTQYF.

This chain joins TRBV25-1 and TRBJ2-1; 12 bases match TRBD1. Per the germline V gene, CDR1 is MGHDK and CDR2 is SYGVNS. Losses at the gene ends were 0 bases for V and 8 bases for J; bases not matched to a gene: 8. This CDR3 has 17 residues. CDR3 protein: CASSEYTGTGGFDEQFF. The CDR3 DNA sequence: TGTGCCAGCAGTGAATACACCGGGACAGGGGGCTTTGATGAGCAGTTCTTC.

V and J are TRBV4-3 and TRBJ1-2; TRBD1 agrees at 7 bases. This CDR3 has 14 amino acids. Germline V lookup: CDR1 LGHNA, CDR2 YSLEER. V dropped 4 bases and J dropped 7; count of bases not matched to a gene: 9. The CDR3 protein is CASSPDRVRVGYTF. The CDR3 DNA follows: TGCGCCAGCAGCCCCGACAGGGTCCGGGTTGGCTACACCTTC.

This clone was seen a few times. This sequence joins TRBV5-6 and TRBJ2-5, with D possibly matching TRBD2 (6 bases). Germline V gene lookup returns CDR1 SGHDT and CDR2 YYEEEE. The CDR3 loop spans 15 amino acids. V dropped 5 bases and J dropped 6 bases, with 20 bases sitting between them. CDR3 nucleotide sequence: TGTGCCAGCAGAAACGACCAAACTAGCCCCCAGACCCAGTACTTC. Protein product: CASRNDQTSPQTQYF.

The chain is built from TRBV10-3 and TRBJ1-5; D possibly corresponds to TRBD1 (6 bases). Trimming shortened V by 10 bases and J by 1 base, and 11 bases separated the two germline ends. CDR1 is ENHRY, CDR2 SYGVKD, per germline. The CDR3 is 13 residues long. Here the CDR3 reads CATSQGSNQPQHF. The CDR3 region has the DNA TGTGCCACAAGTCAGGGGAGCAATCAGCCCCAGCATTTT.

This chain joins TRBV11-2 and TRBJ2-3; TRBD2 aligns across 7 bases. V gave up 7 bases and J gave up 4 bases; unmatched junction bases: 8. CDR3 size: 14 residues. The germline V gene encodes CDR1 SGHAT and CDR2 FQNNGV. The CDR3 DNA sequence: TGTGCCAGCAAGGTGTTCGCGGGAGCAGATACGCAGTATTTT. Encoded protein: CASKVFAGADTQYF.